These 16 T cell receptor beta chains were all obtained from the same sample, sequenced in a study of T cell responses to AZD1222 COVID-19 vaccine. Clones were read by immunoSEQ multiplex PCR, and TCRdb kept only the in-frame ones, dropping some. The sample lists approximately 130,000 clones, 88% occurring once. Sequenced material: peripheral blood, taken 28 days after the second AZD1222 dose. Receptors originate from an adult who received the AZD1222 COVID-19 vaccine.

V usage is TRBV27 and J usage is TRBJ1-4; no clear D. Germline CDR1 reads MNHEY; CDR2 reads SMNVEV (reference sequence). The CDR3 is 13 amino acids. V was pared by 2 bases and J by 8 bases, with 9 bases between. The chain's CDR3 is CASSLRGLEKLFF. In DNA form, the CDR3 reads TGTGCCAGCAGTTTAAGAGGGTTGGAAAAACTGTTTTTT.

The chain joins TRBV2 to TRBJ2-2; 9 bases are shared with TRBD2. This CDR3 has 20 residues. Germline lookup yields CDR1 SNHLY and CDR2 FYNNEI. V was pared by 2 bases and J by 5 bases, with 18 bases of the junction left unmatched. The chain's CDR3 is CASSESRWASGMRGTGELFF. In DNA form, the CDR3 reads TGTGCCAGCAGTGAATCACGGTGGGCTAGCGGGATGAGGGGGACCGGGGAGCTGTTTTTT.

The V call is TRBV4-2, the J call TRBJ1-2; D perhaps matches TRBD1 (5 bases). CDR1 is LGHNA and CDR2 is YNFKEQ in the germline V gene. This CDR3 has 16 amino acids. The V end lost 0 bases, the J end lost 8 bases, and 19 bases lay between the germline ends. The CDR3 protein is CASSQDLGDRVTGYTF. The CDR3 nucleotides are TGTGCCAGCAGCCAAGATCTAGGCGACAGAGTGACCGGCTACACCTTC.

V and J are TRBV5-1 and TRBJ2-7; 9 bases fit TRBD1. Germline V gene lookup returns CDR1 SGHRS and CDR2 YFSETQ. The CDR3 consists of 14 residues. V was clipped by 3 bases and J by 7 bases; unmatched bases: 8. DNA of the CDR3: TGCGCCAGCAGCTCACAGGGGGCGAGAGGGGAGCAGTACTTC. Translating gives CASSSQGARGEQYF.

V gene TRBV19 combines with J gene TRBJ1-4; TRBD1 aligns across 7 bases. This CDR3 has 14 residues. Unmatched junction bases numbered 5, after V lost 6 bases and J lost 4 bases. Germline values: CDR1 LNHDA, CDR2 SQIVND (reference sequence). CDR3 coding DNA: TGTGCCAGTAGGGGACAGAATTATAATGAAAAACTGTTTTTT. Its translation: CASRGQNYNEKLFF. The full variable domain, its missing parts supplied by reference TRBV19 and TRBJ1-4, is DGGITQSPKYLFRKEGQNVTLSCEQNLNHDAMYWYRQDPGQGLRLIYYSQIVNDFQKGDIAEGYSVSREKKESFPLTVTSAQKNPTAFYLCASRGQNYNEKLFFGSGTQLSVL.

This clone was picked up a small number of times. The CDR3 DNA sequence: TGTGCCAGCAGTCCTTCTGACCCGAATTACAATGAGCAGTTCTTC. This codes for CASSPSDPNYNEQFF. The rearrangement uses TRBV27 and TRBJ2-1; D is unclear. Germline loops: CDR1 MNHEY, CDR2 SMNVEV (reference sequence). V gave up 5 bases and J gave up 4 bases, with 15 bases separating them. This CDR3 has 15 residues.

The chain links TRBV7-6 to TRBJ1-1; perhaps TRBD1 as D (6 bases). V was trimmed by 5 bases and J by 4 bases, leaving 17 bases between them. From germline, CDR1 is SGHVS and CDR2 FNYEAQ. The CDR3 sequence is 15 residues long. The CDR3 is CASSPGGGGGTEAFF. The CDR3 coding sequence is TGTGCCAGCAGCCCCGGTGGGGGGGGCGGCACTGAAGCTTTCTTT.

The V and J genes are TRBV7-8 and TRBJ2-7; 8 bases align to TRBD1. CDR3 length equals 16 residues. Per germline, CDR1 SGHVS and CDR2 FQNEAQ. V lost 2 bases, J lost 2 bases, and 8 bases stayed unmatched. The CDR3 protein is CASSLLPTGGTYEQYF. CDR3 DNA: TGTGCCAGCAGCTTACTCCCCACAGGGGGGACCTACGAGCAGTACTTC.

The chain's CDR3 is CSANRGQGKGTEAFF. The CDR3 nucleotides read TGCAGCGCTAACCGAGGACAGGGGAAGGGGACTGAAGCTTTCTTT. The chain employs TRBV29-1 and TRBJ1-1; 9 bases align to TRBD1. The ends lost 7 bases at V and 5 bases at J; junction bases unmatched: 14. The CDR3 runs to 15 residues. Germline CDR1 and CDR2: SQVTM and ANQGSEA. Drawing the rest from reference TRBV29-1 and TRBJ1-1, the complete variable domain is SAVISQKPSRDICQRGTSLTIQCQVDSQVTMMFWYRQQPGQSLTLIATANQGSEATYESGFVIDKFPISRPNLTFSTLTVSNMSPEDSSIYLCSANRGQGKGTEAFFGQGTRLTVV.

This clone was seen once. V is TRBV6-6 and J is TRBJ1-5; D gene uncertain. Per germline, CDR1 MNHNY and CDR2 SVGAGI (reference sequence). The CDR3 is 14 residues long. The V end lost 2 bases, the J end lost 3 bases, and 8 bases lay between the germline ends. In DNA, the CDR3 is TGTGCCAGCAGTTACCTACCGAACAATCAGCCCCAGCATTTT. It specifies CASSYLPNNQPQHF.

The chain combines TRBV5-4 with TRBJ2-5; 13 bases line up with TRBD2. This CDR3 has 16 residues. Looked up from germline, CDR1 is SGHNT and CDR2 is YYREEE (reference sequence). V lost 0 bases to trimming and J lost 4 bases; unmatched junction nucleotides: 3. The CDR3 reads CASSLVTSGRPETQYF. CDR3 coding DNA: TGTGCCAGCAGCTTGGTGACTAGCGGGAGGCCAGAGACCCAGTACTTC.

The CDR3 loop is CASSFASGITSTDTQYF. As DNA, the CDR3 is TGTGCCAGCAGCTTTGCTAGCGGGATTACTAGCACAGATACGCAGTATTTT. The chain carries TRBV7-9 and TRBJ2-3; 9 positions match TRBD2. Germline V lookup: CDR1 SEHNR, CDR2 FQNEAQ (reference sequence). This CDR3 has 17 amino acids. J lost 0 bases, V lost 3 bases, and 7 bases had no gene match.

The chain employs TRBV5-1 and TRBJ2-3; unclear D gene. V dropped 1 base and J dropped 2 bases, with 14 bases sitting between them. This CDR3 is 16 amino acids long. Germline CDR1 and CDR2: SGHRS and YFSETQ. The CDR3 DNA sequence: TGCGCCAGCAGCTTGTTGACCGGCGCCAACACAGATACGCAGTATTTT. Translation: CASSLLTGANTDTQYF.

This clone was seen more than once but under ten times. The chain recombines TRBV6-4 with TRBJ1-2, with 7 bases lining up with TRBD1. Germline V gene data show CDR1 as MRHNA and CDR2 as SNTAGT. The CDR3 has 13 amino acids. Trimming at V came to 2 bases and at J to 4 bases, leaving 1 base not matched to a gene. CDR3 nucleotide sequence: TGTGCCAGCAGTGACGAGGGGGCCTATGGCTACACCTTC. This encodes CASSDEGAYGYTF.

CDR3 nucleotides: TGTGCCAGCAGTTTCACCCAACACGGTGAGCAGTTCTTC. Translation: CASSFTQHGEQFF. This rearrangement joins TRBV12-3 or TRBV12-4 to TRBJ2-1; D is unclear. The V and J ends lost 3 bases and 9 bases respectively, with 12 bases between them. The CDR3 sequence is 13 residues long.

The gene calls are TRBV6-5 and TRBJ1-4, with 12 nucleotides matching TRBD1. CDR1 and CDR2 (germline): MNHEY, SVGAGI. CDR3 length: 16 residues. Unmatched junction bases numbered 7, after V lost 4 bases and J lost 7 bases. CDR3 loop: CASSSGQGALAEKLFF. The CDR3 DNA is TGTGCCAGCAGTTCGGGACAGGGGGCTCTAGCTGAAAAACTGTTTTTT.